A single count supports the clone carrying this T cell receptor (beta chain). Germline CDR1 MDHEN, CDR2 SYDVKM. CDR3 length equals 15 residues. V was shortened by 6 bases and J by 0 bases, with 11 bases between the two germline ends. This record comes from a study of blood T cell repertoires in COVID-19. Overall study context: From the United States, Italy and Spain came samples of acute and convalescent COVID-19. T cells, B-cell-depleted T cells, or PBMCs provided the cDNA or gDNA that served as material.

Seattle patient enrollment occurred during active infection, with longitudinal follow-up thereafter. Method: immunoSEQ multiplex PCR; TCRdb's copy keeps in-frame clones and lacks some. The table lists 79,000 or so clones, 70% to 90% of them singletons, with around 9.9% in the top ten. The origin of this receptor is a man in his fifties or sixties with COVID-19, enrolled during active disease. The V gene is TRBV28, the J gene TRBJ1-4; D remains ambiguous. The material sequenced was peripheral blood. CDR3 in amino acids: CASRPRGSTNEKLFF. The CDR3 DNA reads TGTGCCAGCAGGCCCCGAGGGTCAACTAATGAAAAACTGTTTTTT.